This TCR beta chain originates from a study of OX40 agonist ivuxolimab in advanced cancers. On the study more broadly: An agonistic anti-OX40 (CD134) antibody, ivuxolimab, was used to treat the patients. Therapy given before enrollment (anti-PD-1, anti-PD-L1 or anti-CTLA-4) was allowed, and around 40% had some. A partial response was reached by three patients: one with hepatocellular carcinoma and two with cutaneous melanoma. Regarding the study as a whole: The CD4+ and CD8+ T cells in the blood had expanded clonally by week 6 at 0.1 to 3.0 mg/kg.

This CDR3 is 15 amino acids long. Germline loops: CDR1 MNHNS, CDR2 SASEGT. V lost 2 bases and J lost 0, with 7 bases in between. Concerning this clone: Its cognate antigen is unknown. This CDR3 is also generated by other DNA sequences in the sample.

Measured with immunoSEQ multiplex PCR; TCRdb has only the in-frame clones, and not every one. This sample has 97,000 or so clones, with nearly 90% found just once. Sequencing used CD4+ or CD8+ T cells sorted from blood, obtained in a trial of the OX40 agonist ivuxolimab. This sequence joins TRBV6-1 and TRBJ1-4; D is undetermined. This clonotype originated in an adult with an advanced solid tumor such as melanoma, head and neck, liver or kidney cancer. CDR3 amino acids: CASSEPGATNEKLFF. As DNA, the CDR3 is TGTGCCAGCAGTGAACCCGGAGCAACTAATGAAAAACTGTTTTTT.